Shown below are 31 T cell receptor beta chains from a single sample sequenced in a study of control samples from healthy donors and cancer patients (dated by TCRdb to the early 2020s). Libraries were prepared through the immunoSEQ multiplex PCR assay. The source is immuneACCESS, and TCRdb retained only in-frame sequences with V and J called. Part of the clones is not carried over; for the studies checked, unresolved V genes explain less than half of this, and the remainder is unexplained. The sample data list 150,000 to 170,000 clones, and approximately 96% of these were observed just once. The ten largest clonotypes hold approximately 5.5% of the sample. Sequenced input: blood. These receptors were obtained from a middle-aged man in good health.

The chain employs TRBV6-4 and TRBJ2-3, with D perhaps TRBD1 (6 bases). Per the germline V gene, CDR1 is MRHNA and CDR2 is SNTAGT. The CDR3 contains 13 residues. V gave up 4 bases and J gave up 1 base, with 6 bases separating them. CDR3 sequence reads: CASSGQGTDTQYF. The CDR3 region has the DNA TGTGCCAGCAGTGGACAGGGCACAGATACGCAGTATTTT.

This clone was seen a single time. This chain joins TRBV7-6 and TRBJ2-1; D unresolved. The CDR3 runs 13 residues. CDR1 and CDR2 from the germline V gene are SGHVS and FNYEAQ. V was trimmed by 5 bases and J by 6 bases, leaving 11 bases between them. The CDR3: CASSLNPGNEQFF. The CDR3 DNA sequence: TGTGCCAGCAGCCTAAACCCAGGCAATGAGCAGTTCTTC.

The chain employs TRBV6-5 and TRBJ1-2, with 8 bases identical to TRBD1. Trimming took 6 bases from V and 1 from J; bases not matched to a gene: 4. The CDR3 covers 14 residues. The germline gives CDR1 MNHEY, CDR2 SVGAGI. CDR3: CASSDRGGNYGYTF. Here the CDR3 DNA reads TGTGCCAGCAGCGACAGGGGTGGTAACTATGGCTACACCTTC.

The chain couples TRBV4-1 to TRBJ1-1; no clear D gene. The V end lost 1 base, the J end lost 4 bases, and 16 bases lay between the germline ends. The germline CDR1 and CDR2 sequences are MGHRA and YSYEKL. The CDR3 is 16 residues long. CDR3 amino acids: CASSQGLALAATEAFF. In DNA form, the CDR3 reads TGCGCCAGCAGCCAAGGGCTGGCGCTAGCGGCCACTGAAGCTTTCTTT.

The V gene is TRBV9, the J gene TRBJ1-1, with 9 bases identical to TRBD1. This CDR3 is 16 amino acids long. Looked up from germline, CDR1 is SGDLS and CDR2 is YYNGEE. V was clipped by 3 bases and J by 1 base; unmatched bases: 7. CDR3 nucleotides: TGTGCCAGCAGCGCAACAGACAGGGGGAAGAACACTGAAGCTTTCTTT. Protein sequence: CASSATDRGKNTEAFF.

In this sample, this clone turned up a few times. The rearrangement links TRBV5-1 to TRBJ1-2; 7 bases agree with TRBD1. This CDR3 region has 14 residues. J lost 5 bases, V lost 0 bases, and 4 bases had no gene match. Germline V gene sequence: CDR1 SGHRS, CDR2 YFSETQ. CDR3 in amino acids: CASSLETGLYGYTF. The CDR3 DNA reads as TGCGCCAGCAGCTTGGAGACAGGGCTGTATGGCTACACCTTC.

The chain combines TRBV6-6 with TRBJ2-7, with 9 bases lining up with TRBD1. The germline V gene encodes CDR1 MNHNY and CDR2 SVGAGI (reference sequence). CDR3 length: 14 amino acids. V dropped 6 bases and J dropped 2; count of bases not matched to a gene: 5. The CDR3 DNA sequence: TGTGCCAGCAGAGAGGACAGGGGAGCCTACGAGCAGTACTTC. Translating gives CASREDRGAYEQYF.

The chain links TRBV7-9 to TRBJ2-7; TRBD1 matches 10 bases. Germline trimming cut 4 bases from V and 0 bases from J; bases unmatched to any gene: 3. The CDR3 has 15 residues. Germline CDR1 reads SEHNR; CDR2 reads FQNEAQ (reference sequence). The CDR3 DNA reads as TGTGCCAGCAGCTGGACAGGGGGATCCTCCTACGAGCAGTACTTC. As protein: CASSWTGGSSYEQYF.

The chain joins TRBV27 to TRBJ1-6; no clear D gene. Germline V gene lookup returns CDR1 MNHEY and CDR2 SMNVEV (reference sequence). The CDR3 sequence is 17 residues long. With 1 base removed from V and 7 bases from J, the gap between germline ends came to 17 bases. The CDR3 region is CASSLLIGGFANSPLHF. CDR3 bases: TGTGCCAGCAGTTTATTGATCGGCGGCTTTGCGAATTCACCCCTCCACTTT.

This chain joins TRBV7-9 and TRBJ1-1; 8 nucleotides match TRBD1. Unmatched junction bases numbered 8, after V lost 6 bases and J lost 5 bases. The CDR3 loop spans 14 amino acids. The germline CDR1 and CDR2 sequences are SEHNR and FQNEAQ (reference sequence). Here the CDR3 reads CASSQGQGWTEAFF. In DNA form, the CDR3 reads TGTGCCAGCAGTCAAGGACAGGGTTGGACTGAAGCTTTCTTT.

For the CDR3, the DNA is TGTGCCAGCGGACCACAGGGGGCTGCGGGTGAAAAACTGTTTTTT. It is translated as CASGPQGAAGEKLFF. This chain links TRBV4-2 with TRBJ1-4; 9 nucleotides align to TRBD1. Trimming at V came to 8 bases and at J to 7 bases, leaving 11 bases not matched to a gene. The CDR3 loop spans 15 amino acids. Germline CDR1 and CDR2: LGHNA and YNFKEQ.

The V and J genes are TRBV19 and TRBJ1-2, with D maybe TRBD1 (5 bases). The V gene's germline CDR1 is LNHDA and CDR2 SQIVND (reference sequence). The CDR3 is 13 amino acids. V shed 1 base and J shed 6 bases, with 9 bases lying between them. The CDR3 DNA reads as TGTGCCAGTAGTATAGGGACATCCGATGGCTACACCTTC. The encoded protein is CASSIGTSDGYTF.

The chain carries TRBV20-1 and TRBJ1-1, with TRBD1 matching 9 bases. This CDR3 has 14 residues. Trimming at V came to 3 bases and at J to 1 base, leaving 3 bases not matched to a gene. Germline V lookup: CDR1 DFQATT, CDR2 SNEGSKA (reference sequence). The CDR3, as DNA: TGCAGTGCTAGTGGGGGACAGGGGAACACTGAAGCTTTCTTT. Residues: CSASGGQGNTEAFF.

The chain recombines TRBV7-8 with TRBJ1-2; weak D call: TRBD1 (6 bases). CDR3 length: 16 residues. The ends were cut back, 3 bases at V and 3 bases at J, with 17 bases in the middle. In germline, CDR1 is SGHVS, CDR2 FQNEAQ. The DNA of the CDR3 is TGTGCCAGCAGCTTTGGGCGGGGGCGCGGGGACTATGGCTACACCTTC. Protein sequence: CASSFGRGRGDYGYTF.

The chain couples TRBV7-3 to TRBJ2-3, with D possibly TRBD2 on 5 matching bases. Germline V CDR1 and CDR2: SGHTA, FQGTGA. V was clipped by 2 bases and J by 0 bases, with 12 bases between them. The CDR3 spans 16 residues. Written as DNA, the CDR3 is TGTGCCAGCAGCTTAGGAGTAGCGACTAGCACAGATACGCAGTATTTT. Amino acids: CASSLGVATSTDTQYF.

The chain employs TRBV7-2 and TRBJ1-3, with 7 nucleotides matching TRBD1. The CDR3 contains 14 residues. Germline CDR1 reads SGHTA; CDR2 reads FQGNSA. The V gene end was trimmed by 5 bases and the J gene end by 2 bases; junction bases not matched to a gene: 3. CDR3 in DNA: TGTGCCAGCAGCAGGGGGCCAACTGGAAACACCATATATTTT. Its translation is CASSRGPTGNTIYF. Supplemented by reference TRBV7-2 and TRBJ1-3, the full variable domain reads GAGVSQSPSNKVTEKGKDVELRCDPISGHTALYWYRQSLGQGLEFLIYFQGNSAPDKSGLPSDRFSAERTGGSVSTLTIQRTQQEDSAVYLCASSRGPTGNTIYFGEGSWLTVV.

This chain connects TRBV18 to TRBJ2-2, with D unresolved. V was pared by 2 bases and J by 6 bases, with 10 bases between. Germline CDR1 and CDR2: KGHSH and LQKENI. The CDR3 sequence is 14 residues long. The CDR3 coding sequence is TGTGCCAGCTCACCAGAGGTGTTTTCCGGGGAGCTGTTTTTT. Translation gives CASSPEVFSGELFF.

This clone occurred a few times. The J gene is TRBJ1-1, the V gene TRBV5-1, with D maybe TRBD1 (5 bases). CDR3 length equals 15 residues. Deletions cut 4 bases from V and 0 bases from J, with 13 bases between. Per germline, CDR1 SGHRS and CDR2 YFSETQ. The CDR3, as DNA: TGCGCCAGCAGCGGCGGGGGAGTAATGAACACTGAAGCTTTCTTT. Amino acid sequence: CASSGGGVMNTEAFF.

The chain couples TRBV24-1 to TRBJ2-5; 11 bases align to TRBD1. V was pared by 3 bases and J by 6 bases, with 5 bases of the junction left unmatched. The germline CDR1 and CDR2 sequences are KGHDR and SFDVKD. The CDR3 sequence is 15 residues long. CDR3 DNA sequence: TGTGCCACCAGTGATACCGGACAGGGGGCGAAGACCCAGTACTTC. It specifies CATSDTGQGAKTQYF.

The J gene is TRBJ2-5, the V gene TRBV6-1; D not resolved. The CDR3 contains 13 residues. V lost 2 bases to trimming and J lost 2 bases, with 6 bases between them. Germline V lookup: CDR1 MNHNS, CDR2 SASEGT. The CDR3 is CASSEMIQETQYF. The CDR3 bases are TGTGCCAGCAGTGAAATGATACAAGAGACCCAGTACTTC.

This clone was observed once. The chain combines TRBV11-2 with TRBJ1-2, with TRBD1 matching 8 bases. Germline values: CDR1 SGHAT, CDR2 FQNNGV. The V gene end was trimmed by 1 base and the J gene end by 5 bases; junction bases not matched to a gene: 12. The CDR3 contains 17 residues. The CDR3 nucleotides are TGTGCCAGCAGCTTAGCCGGGACAGGCGACCCTTCATATGGCTACACCTTC. Translation: CASSLAGTGDPSYGYTF. The whole variable domain, remainder taken from reference TRBV11-2 and TRBJ1-2, is EAGVAQSPRYKIIEKRQSVAFWCNPISGHATLYWYQQILGQGPKLLIQFQNNGVVDDSQLPKDRFSAERLKGVDSTLKIQPAKLEDSAVYLCASSLAGTGDPSYGYTFGSGTRLTVV.

V gene TRBV4-3 combines with J gene TRBJ2-7; TRBD1 agrees at 11 bases. CDR1 and CDR2 from the germline V gene are LGHNA and YSLEER. The CDR3 has 15 residues. V gave up 3 bases and J gave up 6 bases; unmatched junction bases: 7. The CDR3 loop is CASSQAGTGGFEQYF. DNA for the CDR3: TGCGCCAGCAGCCAGGCCGGGACAGGGGGTTTCGAGCAGTACTTC.

The chain is built from TRBV5-1 and TRBJ2-5, with 9 nucleotides matching TRBD1. The CDR3 extends over 15 amino acids. J was trimmed by 4 bases and V by 4 bases; bases with no gene match: 8. The germline V gene has CDR1 SGHRS and CDR2 YFSETQ. This CDR3 is CASSIYRGQGETQYF. The CDR3 DNA sequence: TGCGCCAGCAGCATATACAGGGGGCAGGGAGAGACCCAGTACTTC.

The chain recombines TRBV4-2 with TRBJ1-1; D is uncertain. Per the germline V gene, CDR1 is LGHNA and CDR2 is YNFKEQ. The V end was cut by 3 bases, the J end by 0 bases, with 11 bases between. The CDR3 extends over 15 amino acids. CDR3 in DNA: TGTGCCAGCAGCCAGTCATCACACATGAACACTGAAGCTTTCTTT. This codes for CASSQSSHMNTEAFF.

The V and J genes are TRBV6-1 and TRBJ1-4; TRBD1 agrees at 9 bases. V was pared by 1 base and J by 6 bases, with 3 bases of the junction left unmatched. From germline, CDR1 is MNHNS and CDR2 SASEGT. This CDR3 region has 15 residues. CDR3 nucleotides: TGTGCCAGCAGTGAAGGGGGGACAGGGCATGAAAAACTGTTTTTT. Translation: CASSEGGTGHEKLFF.

This clone was counted a single time. The J gene is TRBJ1-1, the V gene TRBV5-1, with 7 nucleotides matching TRBD1. J was trimmed by 0 bases and V by 6 bases; bases with no gene match: 2. The germline V gene encodes CDR1 SGHRS and CDR2 YFSETQ. The CDR3 contains 13 residues. The CDR3 nucleotides read TGCGCCAGCACGGGACAGATGAACACTGAAGCTTTCTTT. It codes for CASTGQMNTEAFF.

The chain joins TRBV2 to TRBJ2-2; 8 bases map to TRBD1. The length of the CDR3 is 15 residues. Germline V lookup: CDR1 SNHLY, CDR2 FYNNEI. The junction had 8 bases not matched to a gene; V was cut back by 7 bases and J by 4 bases. CDR3 sequence (DNA): TGTGCCAGCACAGCGACAGGGGCTCTCACCGGGGAGCTGTTTTTT. Amino acids: CASTATGALTGELFF.

The CDR3 nucleotides read TGTGCCAGCAGTTACGGACTAGGGGCCTTGAACACTGAAGCTTTCTTT. As protein: CASSYGLGALNTEAFF. This chain joins TRBV6-5 and TRBJ1-1; D possibly corresponds to TRBD1 (5 bases). This CDR3 spans 16 amino acids. Germline lookup yields CDR1 MNHEY and CDR2 SVGAGI. V shed 2 bases and J shed 0 bases, with 13 bases lying between them.

This rearrangement joins TRBV5-4 to TRBJ2-3; a weak D match, TRBD2 (5 bases). In germline, CDR1 is SGHNT, CDR2 YYREEE (reference sequence). The V gene lost 4 bases and the J gene lost 8 bases, with 14 bases spanning the gap. The CDR3 sequence is 13 residues long. The CDR3 nucleotides read TGTGCCAGCAGCGGCCTTGGCGGGCTTACGCAGTATTTT. Translating gives CASSGLGGLTQYF.

This chain connects TRBV19 to TRBJ2-7; TRBD1 matches at 7 bases. This CDR3 has 13 residues. From germline, CDR1 is LNHDA and CDR2 SQIVND (reference sequence). Trimming cost V 1 base and J 5 bases; bases outside gene matches: 2. CDR3 nucleotides: TGTGCCAGTAGTATAGGACAGGGCAACGAGCAGTACTTC. Its protein product is CASSIGQGNEQYF.

The gene calls are TRBV18 and TRBJ2-5; D possibly corresponds to TRBD1 (5 bases). This CDR3 spans 14 amino acids. Trimming stripped 4 bases from V and 1 base from J, with 10 bases between. Germline lookup yields CDR1 KGHSH and CDR2 LQKENI. Here the CDR3 reads CASSLTDSQETQYF. CDR3 coding DNA: TGTGCCAGCTCACTGACAGATTCCCAAGAGACCCAGTACTTC.